This T cell receptor (beta chain) was captured in a study of cytomegalovirus exposure and HLA in healthy donors. Study as a whole: The same platform was used for the roughly 120 validation repertoires and the roughly 600 first-cohort repertoires, a later analysis reported.

Method: immunoSEQ multiplex PCR; TCRdb's copy keeps in-frame clones and lacks some. The data show 250,000 or so clones, over 75% seen once. This CDR3 comprises 15 residues. The germline CDR1 and CDR2 sequences are SEHNR and FQNEAQ (reference sequence). V shed 0 bases, J shed 8 bases, and the junction held 8 bases outside the gene matches. The chain links TRBV7-9 to TRBJ1-2; 8 positions match TRBD1. The specimen was PBMCs. This receptor was obtained from a man aged 18 to 30 in good health and CMV-seropositive. CDR3 DNA sequence: TGTGCCAGCAGCTTAGCAGGACAGGGAATGGGCGGCTACACCTTC. Translated: CASSLAGQGMGGYTF.